The T cell receptor beta chain under discussion was sequenced for a study of metastatic and nonmetastatic thyroid tumors. At the level of the study: For malignant and benign thyroid patients, tumor or nodule tissue and blood were the sources whose repertoires were compared.

TCRdb ran MiXCR on the PCR reads. The sample lists 35,000 to 50,000 clones, less than 4.5% seen once, with less than 10% in the top ten. Germline-derived CDR1 and CDR2 are SEHNR and FQNEAQ (reference sequence). This CDR3 has 15 amino acids. Trimming removed 5 bases from V and 3 bases from J, with 14 bases in between. This clone was detected many times. Ahead of thyroid surgery, no patient had received treatment of any kind. What was sequenced was blood. The sequence was obtained from a female donor with papillary thyroid cancer or a benign thyroid nodule (not recorded which). Some clones in this sample may be carry-over from other donors' samples. The genes are TRBV7-9 and TRBJ2-1; possibly TRBD2 for D (5 bases). CDR3 sequence (DNA): TGTGCCAGCAGCCATCCGGGGTTGGGCTACAATGAGCAGTTCTTC. Protein product: CASSHPGLGYNEQFF.